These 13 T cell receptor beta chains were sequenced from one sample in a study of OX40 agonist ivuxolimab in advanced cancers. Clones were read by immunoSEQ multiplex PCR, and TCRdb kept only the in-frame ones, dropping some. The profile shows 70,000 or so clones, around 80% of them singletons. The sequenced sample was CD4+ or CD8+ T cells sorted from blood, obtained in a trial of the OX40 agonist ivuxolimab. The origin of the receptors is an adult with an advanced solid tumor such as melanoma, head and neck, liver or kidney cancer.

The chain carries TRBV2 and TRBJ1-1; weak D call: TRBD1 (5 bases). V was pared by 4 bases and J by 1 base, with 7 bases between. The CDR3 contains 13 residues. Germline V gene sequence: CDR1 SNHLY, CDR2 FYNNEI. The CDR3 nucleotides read TGTGCCAGCAGTGTGGACACGAACACTGAAGCTTTCTTT. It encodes CASSVDTNTEAFF.

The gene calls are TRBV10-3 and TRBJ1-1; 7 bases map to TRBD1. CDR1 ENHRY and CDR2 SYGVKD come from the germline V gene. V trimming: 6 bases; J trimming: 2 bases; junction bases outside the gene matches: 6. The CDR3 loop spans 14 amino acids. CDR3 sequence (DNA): TGTGCCATCAGGTATGGGACAGACAACACTGAAGCTTTCTTT. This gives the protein CAIRYGTDNTEAFF.

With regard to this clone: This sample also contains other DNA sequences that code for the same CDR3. The CDR3: CASSDRGNTIYF. The CDR3 nucleotides are TGTGCCAGCTCTGATCGGGGAAACACCATATATTTT. V and J are TRBV19 and TRBJ1-3; the D is unclear. CDR3 length: 12 residues. Germline V gives CDR1 LNHDA, CDR2 SQIVND (reference sequence). V was shortened by 9 bases and J by 4 bases, with 10 bases between the two germline ends. The variable domain in full, completed from reference TRBV19 and TRBJ1-3, reads DGGITQSPKYLFRKEGQNVTLSCEQNLNHDAMYWYRQDPGQGLRLIYYSQIVNDFQKGDIAEGYSVSREKKESFPLTVTSAQKNPTAFYLCASSDRGNTIYFGEGSWLTVV.

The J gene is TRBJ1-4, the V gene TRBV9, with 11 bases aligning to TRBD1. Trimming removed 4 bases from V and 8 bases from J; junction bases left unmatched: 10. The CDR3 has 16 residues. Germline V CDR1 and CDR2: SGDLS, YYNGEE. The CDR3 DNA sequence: TGTGCCAGCAGCCGGACAGGGGGCGGAGGAGGGGAAAAACTGTTTTTT. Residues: CASSRTGGGGGEKLFF.

CDR3 in DNA: TGTGCCAGCAGTAGATTAGCGGGGGCTAATGAGCAGTTCTTC. Translation gives CASSRLAGANEQFF. The gene calls are TRBV6-1 and TRBJ2-1, with 9 bases aligning to TRBD2. CDR3 length: 14 amino acids. CDR1 MNHNS and CDR2 SASEGT come from the germline V gene. V lost 5 bases and J lost 7; bases outside the gene matches: 6.

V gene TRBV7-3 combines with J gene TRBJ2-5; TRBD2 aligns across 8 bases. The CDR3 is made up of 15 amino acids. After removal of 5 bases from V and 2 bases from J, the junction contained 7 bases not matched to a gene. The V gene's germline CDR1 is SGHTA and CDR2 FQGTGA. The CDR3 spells CASSEIAGNQETQYF. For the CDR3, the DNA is TGTGCCAGCAGCGAGATAGCGGGGAATCAAGAGACCCAGTACTTC.

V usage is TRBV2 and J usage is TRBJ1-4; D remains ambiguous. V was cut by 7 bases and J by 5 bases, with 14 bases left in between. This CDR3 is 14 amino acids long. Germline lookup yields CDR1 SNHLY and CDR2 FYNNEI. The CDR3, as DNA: TGTGCCAGCAAAGATGGAAGGAGGAATGAAAAACTGTTTTTT. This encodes CASKDGRRNEKLFF.

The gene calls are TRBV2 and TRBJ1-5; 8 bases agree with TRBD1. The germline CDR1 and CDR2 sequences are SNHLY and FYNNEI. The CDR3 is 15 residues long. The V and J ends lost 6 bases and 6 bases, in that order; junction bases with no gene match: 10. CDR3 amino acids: CASSETGVWFQPQHF. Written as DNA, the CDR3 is TGTGCCAGCAGCGAGACAGGGGTTTGGTTTCAGCCCCAGCATTTT.

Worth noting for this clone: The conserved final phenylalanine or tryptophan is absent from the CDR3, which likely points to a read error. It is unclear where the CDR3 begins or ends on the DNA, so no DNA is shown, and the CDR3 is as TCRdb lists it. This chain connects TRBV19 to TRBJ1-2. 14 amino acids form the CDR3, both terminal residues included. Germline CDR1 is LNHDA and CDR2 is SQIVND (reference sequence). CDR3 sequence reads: CASKPAPLAGQGAL.

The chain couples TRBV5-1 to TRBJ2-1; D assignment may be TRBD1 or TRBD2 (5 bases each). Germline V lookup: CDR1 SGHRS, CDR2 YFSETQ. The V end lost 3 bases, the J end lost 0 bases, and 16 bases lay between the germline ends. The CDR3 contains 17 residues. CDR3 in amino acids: CASSWGKDFSSYNEQFF. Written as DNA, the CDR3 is TGCGCCAGCAGCTGGGGGAAGGACTTCAGCTCCTACAATGAGCAGTTCTTC.

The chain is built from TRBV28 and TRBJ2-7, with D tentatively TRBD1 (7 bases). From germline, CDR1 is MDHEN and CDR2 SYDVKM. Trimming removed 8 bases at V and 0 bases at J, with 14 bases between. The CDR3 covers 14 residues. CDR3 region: CASQGGWNSYEQYF. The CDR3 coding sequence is TGTGCCAGCCAGGGGGGATGGAACTCCTACGAGCAGTACTTC.

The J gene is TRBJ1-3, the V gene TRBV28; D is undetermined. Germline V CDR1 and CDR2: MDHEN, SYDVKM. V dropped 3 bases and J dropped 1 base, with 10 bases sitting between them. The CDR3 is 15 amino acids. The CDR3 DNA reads TGTGCCAGCAGTTTCTTTCCGGGATCTGGAAACACCATATATTTT. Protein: CASSFFPGSGNTIYF.

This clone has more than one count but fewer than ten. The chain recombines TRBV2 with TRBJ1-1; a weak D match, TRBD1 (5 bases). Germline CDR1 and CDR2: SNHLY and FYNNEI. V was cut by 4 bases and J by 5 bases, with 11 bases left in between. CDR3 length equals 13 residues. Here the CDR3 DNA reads TGTGCCAGCAGTGGCTGGGGCATAACTGAAGCTTTCTTT. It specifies CASSGWGITEAFF.